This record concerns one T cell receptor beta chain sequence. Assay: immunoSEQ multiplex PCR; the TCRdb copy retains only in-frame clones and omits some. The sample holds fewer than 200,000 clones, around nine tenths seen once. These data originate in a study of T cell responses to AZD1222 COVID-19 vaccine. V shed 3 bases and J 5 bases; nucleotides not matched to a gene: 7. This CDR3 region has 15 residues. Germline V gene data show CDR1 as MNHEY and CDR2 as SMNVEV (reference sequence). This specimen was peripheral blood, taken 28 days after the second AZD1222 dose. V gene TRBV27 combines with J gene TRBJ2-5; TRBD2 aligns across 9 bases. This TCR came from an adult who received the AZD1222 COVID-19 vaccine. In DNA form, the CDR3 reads TGTGCCAGCAGTTTTCGGACTAGCGAGAGGGAGACCCAGTACTTC. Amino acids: CASSFRTSERETQYF.